This T cell receptor beta chain was found in a study of T cell responses to AZD1222 COVID-19 vaccine (dated by TCRdb to the early 2020s). Background on the whole study: Because spike-specific TCR depth and breadth did not differ between the two schedules, AZD1222 recipients who got a second dose at roughly 4 weeks were pooled with those who got a second dose at roughly 12 weeks. Enrollment into the trials was organized by age into subgroups of 18-55, 56-69 and 70-plus years, and those subgroups contained roughly 150, 30 and 60 TCR-sequenced participants, respectively. TCR sequencing covered approximately 230 trial participants: some 210 given two doses of AZD1222 and 26 given two doses of MenACWY control vaccine.

The time point label for this specimen denotes: baseline before first vaccination. The vaccinee samples were drawn from two UK trials, COV001 and COV002, one of which was a single-blind randomized controlled phase 2/3 trial testing AZD1222 (ChAdOx1 nCoV-19) in healthy adults. Trial participant PBMC samples were collected at day 0 and day 28 after the second dose for TCRbeta chain sequencing. Broader findings and caveats from the paper: No day 14 peak-response samples were available, so repertoires were characterized only after the peak T cell response. Participants were mostly white British and included more females than males, and it was suggested by the authors that clonal diversity may have been underestimated. In the small 56-69-year group, the increase in depth fell short of significance, most likely because of low power. CD4 TCRs associated with the vaccine covered the entire spike protein, and the dominant responses were in regions 160-218 and 743-854. Reportedly, almost half of the unique spike-specific TCRs recognized epitopes lying outside the regions that are mutated in the B.1.351 and B.1.1.7 variants. Conclusions about previously exposed vaccinees were limited because only a handful of AZD1222 recipients were SARS-CoV-2 seropositive at baseline. Spike-specific TCR breadth and depth rose significantly after two AZD1222 doses compared with day 0 and with MenACWY recipients.

Turning to this clone: It has no known antigen specificity. Qualities for individual bases were not recorded, and no much larger clone is one base off.

From a lookup of the germline V gene, CDR1 and CDR2 are SQVTM and ANQGSEA. The junction carries 18 bases between V and J, which are trimmed by 6 bases and 10 bases respectively. CDR3 length: 12 amino acids, cysteine to phenylalanine. The sequence is cut down to CDR3 DNA, 36 bases in frame from base 1. The CDR3 regions of human TCRbeta chains were analyzed by immunosequencing. The study's processing was this. TCRs in the repertoires were compared against a reference library of SARS-CoV-2-specific TCRs that had been generated with the MIRA antigen-specificity platform. Breadth was defined as the fraction of unique TCRs that were SARS-CoV-2-associated, and depth was defined as the fraction of total T cells that were SARS-CoV-2-associated. Using the MIRA data, each spike-specific TCR was assigned both to the spike region to which the TCR was reactive and to a CD4 or CD8 class. Log10-transformed breadth and depth values were compared by one-way ANOVA with Sidak's multiple comparisons tests. TCRdb holds this immuneACCESS table with in-frame rearrangements only. Some clones are missing; in checked studies, unresolved V genes explain under half, and the rest has no known cause. V and J calls and clone size come straight from that table; D and trimming were deduced from the DNA. This sample has approximately 150,000 clones in its table, and 89% of those were observed once. The top ten clones comprise about 3% of the sample.

The sequence links TRBV29-1 to TRBJ1-2; a tentative D call is TRBD1 (6 bases match). This sequence originates from an adult in good health. The material was peripheral blood, obtained on day 0 of AZD1222 vaccination. Read as DNA, the sequence is TGCAGCGTAGTGACAGGCGAAGCTGCCTACACCTTC. This is translated as CSVVTGEAAYTF.